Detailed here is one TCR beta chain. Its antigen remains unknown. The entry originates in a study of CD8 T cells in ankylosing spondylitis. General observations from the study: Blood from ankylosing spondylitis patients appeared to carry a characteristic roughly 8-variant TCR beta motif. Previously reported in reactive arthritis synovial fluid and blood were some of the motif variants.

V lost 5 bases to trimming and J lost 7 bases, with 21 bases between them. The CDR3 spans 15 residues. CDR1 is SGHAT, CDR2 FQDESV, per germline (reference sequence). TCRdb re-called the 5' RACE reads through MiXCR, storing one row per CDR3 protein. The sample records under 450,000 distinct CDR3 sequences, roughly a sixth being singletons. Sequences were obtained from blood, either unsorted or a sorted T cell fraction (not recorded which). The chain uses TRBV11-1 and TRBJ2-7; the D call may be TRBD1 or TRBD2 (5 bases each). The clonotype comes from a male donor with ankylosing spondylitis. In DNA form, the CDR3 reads TGTGCCAGCAGCCTACGACAGTTCGGGGCTACGGAGCAGTACTTC. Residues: CASSLRQFGATEQYF.